This entry describes one TCR beta chain. The CDR3 spans 15 residues. Deletions cut 5 bases from V and 5 bases from J, with 18 bases between. The germline V gene encodes CDR1 MDHEN and CDR2 SYDVKM. Profiled with immunoSEQ multiplex PCR; TCRdb holds only in-frame clones, not every one. The sample records fewer than 150,000 clones, under 85% being singletons. This record belongs to a study of blood T cell repertoires in COVID-19. Study as a whole: Donors in the United States, Italy and Spain gave samples during acute or convalescent COVID-19.

This chain links TRBV28 with TRBJ1-1; D not resolved. This TCR was sampled from a human donor in a cohort sampled during active COVID-19. Sequenced material: peripheral blood. Here the CDR3 reads CASSPHASAGTEAFF. The DNA for the CDR3 is TGTGCCAGCAGTCCCCATGCCTCAGCCGGGACTGAAGCTTTCTTT.